Listed below are T cell receptor beta chains from one sample, sequenced in a study of cytomegalovirus exposure and HLA in healthy donors. Sequencing was performed with immunoSEQ multiplex PCR; in TCRdb, only in-frame clones are kept and a portion is missing. This sample yields about 200,000 clones, of which about 80% are seen a single time; 15% belongs to the top ten. The source material was PBMCs. All receptors derive from a man aged 35 to 55 in good health and CMV-seronegative. Each CDR3 is given with its conserved first and last residue. The D gene is left open where the match is weak. A row's size may be missing; if present it is once, few, many or a size class.

abundance	v_gene	d_gene	j_gene	CDR3aa	CDR3nt
-	TRBV4-3	-	TRBJ1-2	CASSQEVEPLNYGYTF	TGCGCCAGCAGCCAAGAGGTAGAACCCCTTAACTATGGCTACACCTTC
-	TRBV28	-	TRBJ2-7	CASSTLRDNSYEQYF	TGTGCCAGCAGTACGCTCCGGGACAACTCCTACGAGCAGTACTTC
few	TRBV29-1	TRBD1	TRBJ2-6	CSVTGQGAPGANVLTF	TGCAGCGTTACCGGACAGGGGGCCCCTGGGGCCAACGTCCTGACTTTC
-	TRBV5-1	-	TRBJ1-1	CASSNRGGVSTEAFF	TGCGCCAGCAGCAATCGGGGGGGGGTTAGCACTGAAGCTTTCTTT
-	TRBV11-2	TRBD1	TRBJ1-1	CASSTRGQPNTEAFF	TGTGCCAGCAGCACACGGGGACAGCCGAACACTGAAGCTTTCTTT
few	TRBV7-3	TRBD1	TRBJ2-7	CASSPGQGYEQYF	TGTGCCAGCAGCCCCGGACAGGGCTACGAGCAGTACTTC
few	TRBV19	-	TRBJ2-7	CASTTSYSEHQPYEQYF	TGTGCCAGTACCACTAGCTACTCGGAGCACCAGCCTTACGAGCAGTACTTC
-	TRBV19	-	TRBJ1-1	CASSILRGNTEAFF	TGTGCCAGTAGTATCCTCAGGGGTAACACTGAAGCTTTCTTT
-	TRBV4-3	TRBD1	TRBJ2-3	CASSPSGAGGGDTQYF	TGCGCCAGCAGCCCATCCGGGGCAGGGGGCGGAGATACGCAGTATTTT
-	TRBV5-1	-	TRBJ1-6	CASSLQGPDNSPLHF	TGCGCCAGCAGCCTACAGGGCCCGGACAATTCACCCCTCCACTTT
-	TRBV19	-	TRBJ1-5	CASTSYYDSNQPQHF	TGTGCCAGTACCTCCTACTACGATAGCAATCAGCCCCAGCATTTT
-	TRBV5-5	-	TRBJ1-5	CASRSYPGDNQPQHF	TGTGCCAGCAGGTCGTACCCAGGGGACAATCAGCCCCAGCATTTT
-	TRBV7-2	TRBD2	TRBJ2-3	CASSSGLAGITDTQYF	TGTGCCAGCAGCTCGGGACTAGCGGGGATCACAGATACGCAGTATTTT
few	TRBV27	TRBD2	TRBJ2-1	CASSHGLGHDNEQFF	TGTGCCAGCAGTCACGGACTAGGGCACGACAATGAGCAGTTCTTC
-	TRBV11-2	-	TRBJ2-6	CASSLTMSGANVLTF	TGTGCCAGCAGCCTCACTATGTCTGGGGCCAACGTCCTGACTTTC
-	TRBV14	TRBD1	TRBJ2-5	CASSQDITGGETQYF	TGTGCCAGCAGCCAAGATATCACAGGGGGAGAGACCCAGTACTTC
-	TRBV7-9	-	TRBJ1-3	CASSFPTSGAKTGNTIYF	TGTGCCAGCAGCTTCCCAACCTCAGGGGCGAAAACTGGAAACACCATATATTTT
-	TRBV7-2	-	TRBJ1-2	CASSPRQDSGYTF	TGTGCCAGCAGCCCCCGACAGGATTCTGGCTACACCTTC
-	TRBV5-6	TRBD1	TRBJ1-1	CASSSSPGTGGRGAFF	TGTGCCAGCAGCTCGAGTCCCGGGACAGGGGGAAGGGGAGCTTTCTTT
-	TRBV15	-	TRBJ1-5	CATSRSSNQPQHF	TGTGCCACCAGCCGGAGTAGCAATCAGCCCCAGCATTTT
-	TRBV27	-	TRBJ2-7	CASSLEGGYEQYF	TGTGCCAGCAGTTTAGAAGGGGGATACGAGCAGTACTTC
-	TRBV7-9	TRBD1	TRBJ2-1	CASILPSRWDRGLDEQFF	TGTGCCAGCATTCTACCTTCCCGCTGGGACAGGGGTCTTGATGAGCAGTTCTTC
-	TRBV6-4	TRBD1	TRBJ1-5	CASSDSTGGTDQPQHF	TGTGCCAGCAGTGACTCTACAGGGGGAACCGATCAGCCCCAGCATTTT
-	TRBV30	-	TRBJ1-1	CACGQTWNTEAFF	TGTGCCTGCGGACAGACCTGGAACACTGAAGCTTTCTTT
-	TRBV5-1	TRBD1	TRBJ1-1	CASSLAGTANTEAFF	TGCGCCAGCAGCTTGGCTGGGACAGCGAACACTGAAGCTTTCTTT
-	TRBV4-3	TRBD1	TRBJ1-2	CASSQDGQGSNYGYTF	TGCGCCAGCAGCCAAGATGGACAGGGGAGTAACTATGGCTACACCTTC
few	TRBV4-3	-	TRBJ2-7	CASSPEPRGNEQYF	TGCGCCAGCAGTCCAGAGCCCAGGGGCAACGAGCAGTACTTC
-	TRBV15	TRBD1	TRBJ1-6	CATSRGQGNSPLHF	TGTGCCACCAGCAGAGGACAGGGTAATTCACCCCTCCACTTT
once	TRBV9	-	TRBJ1-5	CASSAGGGRNQPQHF	TGTGCCAGCAGCGCCGGCGGGGGCCGCAATCAGCCCCAGCATTTT
few	TRBV18	-	TRBJ2-6	CASSLGLISSGANVLTF	TGTGCCAGCTCACTCGGACTGATTTCCTCTGGGGCCAACGTCCTGACTTTC
-	TRBV9	TRBD1	TRBJ2-7	CASSSQGDLREQYF	TGTGCCAGCAGCTCACAGGGGGATTTGAGAGAGCAGTACTTC
-	TRBV4-1	-	TRBJ2-7	CASSPRGGRGDEQYF	TGCGCCAGCAGCCCCCGGGGTGGGCGAGGCGACGAGCAGTACTTC
-	TRBV4-1	-	TRBJ2-1	CASGSRESYNEQFF	TGCGCCAGCGGTTCACGGGAGTCCTACAATGAGCAGTTCTTC